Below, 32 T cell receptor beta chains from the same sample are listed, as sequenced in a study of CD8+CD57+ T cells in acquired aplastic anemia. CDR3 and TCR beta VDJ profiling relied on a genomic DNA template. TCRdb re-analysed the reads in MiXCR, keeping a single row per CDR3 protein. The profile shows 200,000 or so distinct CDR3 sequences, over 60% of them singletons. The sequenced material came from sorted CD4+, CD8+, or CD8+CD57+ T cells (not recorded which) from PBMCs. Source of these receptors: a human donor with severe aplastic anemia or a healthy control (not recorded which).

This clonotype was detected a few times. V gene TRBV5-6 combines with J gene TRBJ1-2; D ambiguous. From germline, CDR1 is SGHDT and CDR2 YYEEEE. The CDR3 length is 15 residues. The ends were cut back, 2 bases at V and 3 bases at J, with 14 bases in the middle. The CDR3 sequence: CASSLVGSSDYGYTF. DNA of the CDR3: TGTGCCAGCAGCTTAGTGGGCAGTTCCGACTATGGCTACACCTTC. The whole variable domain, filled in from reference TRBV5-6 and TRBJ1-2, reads DAGVTQSPTHLIKTRGQQVTLRCSPKSGHDTVSWYQQALGQGPQFIFQYYEEEERQRGNFPDRFSGHQFPNYSSELNVNALLLGDSALYLCASSLVGSSDYGYTFGSGTRLTVV.

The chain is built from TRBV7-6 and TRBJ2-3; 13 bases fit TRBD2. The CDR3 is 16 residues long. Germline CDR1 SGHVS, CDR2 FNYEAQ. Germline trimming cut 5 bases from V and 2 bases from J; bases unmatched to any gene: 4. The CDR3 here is CASSRGLAGPTDTQYF. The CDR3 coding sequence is TGTGCCAGCAGCAGGGGACTAGCGGGGCCCACAGATACGCAGTATTTT.

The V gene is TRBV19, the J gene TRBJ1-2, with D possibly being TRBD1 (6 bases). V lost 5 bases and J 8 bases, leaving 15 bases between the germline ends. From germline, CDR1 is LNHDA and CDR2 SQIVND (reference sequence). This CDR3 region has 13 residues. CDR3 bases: TGTGCCAGTAGTTTTTCCTCAGGGGTAGGCTACACCTTC. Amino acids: CASSFSSGVGYTF.

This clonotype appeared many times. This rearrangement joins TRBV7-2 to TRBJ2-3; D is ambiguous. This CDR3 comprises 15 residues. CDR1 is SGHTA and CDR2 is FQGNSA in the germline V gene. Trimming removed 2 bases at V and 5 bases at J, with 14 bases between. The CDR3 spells CASSLILTDRDTQYF. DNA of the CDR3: TGTGCCAGCAGCTTAATTCTGACCGACCGAGATACGCAGTATTTT.

CDR3 amino acids: CSAGLAGGYYEQYF. CDR3 nucleotide sequence: TGCAGTGCTGGACTAGCGGGGGGTTACTACGAGCAGTACTTC. The genes are TRBV20-1 and TRBJ2-7, with TRBD2 matching 14 bases. Per germline, CDR1 DFQATT and CDR2 SNEGSKA (reference sequence). The junction had 3 bases not matched to a gene; V was cut back by 5 bases and J by 3 bases. This CDR3 has 14 residues.

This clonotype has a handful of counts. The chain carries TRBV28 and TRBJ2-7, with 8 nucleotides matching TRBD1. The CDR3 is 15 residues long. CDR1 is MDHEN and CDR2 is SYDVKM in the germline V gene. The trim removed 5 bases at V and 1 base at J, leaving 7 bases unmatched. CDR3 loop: CASSPRQGRSYEQYF. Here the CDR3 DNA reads TGTGCCAGCAGTCCCAGACAGGGGAGGTCCTACGAGCAGTACTTC.

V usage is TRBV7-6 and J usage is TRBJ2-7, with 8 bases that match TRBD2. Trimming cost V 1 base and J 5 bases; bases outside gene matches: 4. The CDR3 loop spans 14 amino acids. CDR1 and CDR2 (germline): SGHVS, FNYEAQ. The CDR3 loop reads CASSLERRGDEQYF. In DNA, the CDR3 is TGTGCCAGCAGCTTAGAGCGGCGGGGGGACGAGCAGTACTTC. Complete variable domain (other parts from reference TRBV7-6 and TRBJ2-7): GAGVSQSPRYKVTKRGQDVALRCDPISGHVSLYWYRQALGQGPEFLTYFNYEAQQDKSGLPNDRFSAERPEGSISTLTIQRTEQRDSAMYRCASSLERRGDEQYFGPGTRLTVT.

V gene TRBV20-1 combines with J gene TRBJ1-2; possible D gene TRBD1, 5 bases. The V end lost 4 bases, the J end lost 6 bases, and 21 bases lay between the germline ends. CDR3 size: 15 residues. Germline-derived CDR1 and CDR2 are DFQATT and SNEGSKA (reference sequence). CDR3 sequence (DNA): TGCAGTGCTATCTGGGCAGGTCAAAACAGGAATGGCTACACCTTC. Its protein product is CSAIWAGQNRNGYTF.

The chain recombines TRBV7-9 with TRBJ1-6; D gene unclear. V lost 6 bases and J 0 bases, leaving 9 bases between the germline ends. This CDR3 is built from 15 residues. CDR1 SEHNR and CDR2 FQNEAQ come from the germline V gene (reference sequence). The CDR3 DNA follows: TGTGCCAGCAGTACCTCCGGCTCCTATAATTCACCCCTCCACTTT. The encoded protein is CASSTSGSYNSPLHF.

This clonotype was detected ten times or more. CDR3: CASSLGQGGTEAFF. CDR3 sequence (DNA): TGCGCCAGCAGCTTGGGACAGGGAGGGACTGAAGCTTTCTTT. The chain links TRBV5-1 to TRBJ1-1; the match to TRBD1 covers 7 bases. Germline lookup yields CDR1 SGHRS and CDR2 YFSETQ. The trim removed 0 bases at V and 5 bases at J, leaving 4 bases unmatched. CDR3 length: 14 residues.

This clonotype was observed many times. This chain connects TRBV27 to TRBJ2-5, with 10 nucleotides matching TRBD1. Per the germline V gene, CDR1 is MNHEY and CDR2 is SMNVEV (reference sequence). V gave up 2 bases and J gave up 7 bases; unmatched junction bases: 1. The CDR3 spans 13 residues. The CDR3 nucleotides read TGTGCCAGCAGTTTAGGACAGGGGGGGACCCAGTACTTC. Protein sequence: CASSLGQGGTQYF.

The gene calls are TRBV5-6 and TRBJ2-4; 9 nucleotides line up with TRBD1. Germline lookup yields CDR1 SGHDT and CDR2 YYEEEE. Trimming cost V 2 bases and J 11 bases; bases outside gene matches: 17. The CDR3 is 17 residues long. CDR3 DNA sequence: TGTGCCAGCAGCTTTCCTGGGACAGGGATAGGGGGGGACGTTCAGTACTTC. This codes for CASSFPGTGIGGDVQYF.

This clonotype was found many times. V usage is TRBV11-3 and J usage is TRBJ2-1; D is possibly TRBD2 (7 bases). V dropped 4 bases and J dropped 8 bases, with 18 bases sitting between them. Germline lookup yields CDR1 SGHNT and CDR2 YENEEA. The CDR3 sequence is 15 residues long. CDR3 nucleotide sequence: TGTGCCAGCAGCTCGCCCGGCTCGGGGGGCGATGAGCAGTTCTTC. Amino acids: CASSSPGSGGDEQFF.

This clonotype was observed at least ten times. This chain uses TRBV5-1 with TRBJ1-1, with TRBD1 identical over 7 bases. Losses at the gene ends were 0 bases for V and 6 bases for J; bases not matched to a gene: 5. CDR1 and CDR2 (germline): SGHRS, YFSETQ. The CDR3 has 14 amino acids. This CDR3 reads CASSLDRGFAEAFF. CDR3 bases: TGCGCCAGCAGCTTGGACAGGGGATTCGCTGAAGCTTTCTTT.

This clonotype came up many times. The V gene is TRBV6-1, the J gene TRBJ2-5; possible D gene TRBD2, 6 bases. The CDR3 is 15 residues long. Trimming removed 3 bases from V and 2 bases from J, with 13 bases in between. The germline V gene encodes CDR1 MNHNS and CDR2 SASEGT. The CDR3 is CASSEIRGGQETQYF. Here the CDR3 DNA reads TGTGCCAGCAGTGAGATCCGTGGGGGGCAAGAGACCCAGTACTTC.

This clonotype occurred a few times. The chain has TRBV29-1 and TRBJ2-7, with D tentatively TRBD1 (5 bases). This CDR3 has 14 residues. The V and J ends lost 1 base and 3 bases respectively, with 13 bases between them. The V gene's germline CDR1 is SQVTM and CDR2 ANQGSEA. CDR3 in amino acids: CSVEGGSVDYEQYF. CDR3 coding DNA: TGCAGCGTTGAAGGGGGCTCGGTAGACTACGAGCAGTACTTC.

The CDR3 DNA follows: TGTGCCAGCTCACCGACCCCTTACAATGAGCAGTTCTTC. Amino acids: CASSPTPYNEQFF. The V gene is TRBV7-2, the J gene TRBJ2-1; D not resolved. Trimming shortened V by 8 bases and J by 4 bases, and 12 bases separated the two germline ends. The CDR3 is 13 residues long. The germline gives CDR1 SGHTA, CDR2 FQGNSA.

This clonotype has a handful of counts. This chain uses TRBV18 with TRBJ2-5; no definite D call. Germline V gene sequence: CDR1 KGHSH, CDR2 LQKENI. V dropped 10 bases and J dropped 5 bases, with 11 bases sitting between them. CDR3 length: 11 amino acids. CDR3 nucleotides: TGTGCCACAAGCGATACGGAGACCCAGTACTTC. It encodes CATSDTETQYF.

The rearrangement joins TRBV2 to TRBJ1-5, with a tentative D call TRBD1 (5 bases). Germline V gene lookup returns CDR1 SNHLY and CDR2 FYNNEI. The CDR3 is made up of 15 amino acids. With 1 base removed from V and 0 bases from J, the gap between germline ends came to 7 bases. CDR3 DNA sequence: TGTGCCAGCAGTGAAGGGACAATTAGCAATCAGCCCCAGCATTTT. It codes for CASSEGTISNQPQHF.

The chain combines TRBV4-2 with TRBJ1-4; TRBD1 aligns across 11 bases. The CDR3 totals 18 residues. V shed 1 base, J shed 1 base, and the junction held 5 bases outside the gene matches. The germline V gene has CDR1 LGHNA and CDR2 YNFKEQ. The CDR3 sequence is CASSQARDRGVTNEKLFF. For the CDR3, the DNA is TGTGCCAGCAGCCAAGCCAGGGACAGGGGGGTAACTAATGAAAAACTGTTTTTT.

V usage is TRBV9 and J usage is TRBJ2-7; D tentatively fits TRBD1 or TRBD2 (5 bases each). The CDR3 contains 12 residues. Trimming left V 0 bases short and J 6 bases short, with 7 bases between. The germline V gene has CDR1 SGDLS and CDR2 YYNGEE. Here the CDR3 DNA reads TGTGCCAGCAGCGTAGGAGGGGCCGAGCAGTACTTC. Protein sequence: CASSVGGAEQYF.

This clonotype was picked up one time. The CDR3 sequence is CASSLAWGSEQYF. CDR3 bases: TGTGCCAGCAGCTTGGCCTGGGGATCCGAGCAGTACTTC. The chain recombines TRBV5-6 with TRBJ2-7, with D hard to call. CDR1 and CDR2 from the germline V gene are SGHDT and YYEEEE. The V gene lost 0 bases and the J gene lost 6 bases, with 10 bases spanning the gap. The CDR3 extends over 13 amino acids.

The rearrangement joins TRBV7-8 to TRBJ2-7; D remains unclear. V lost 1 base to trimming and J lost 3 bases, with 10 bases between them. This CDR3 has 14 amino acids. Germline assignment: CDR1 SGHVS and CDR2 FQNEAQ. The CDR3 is CASSLDPELYEQYF. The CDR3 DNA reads TGTGCCAGCAGCTTAGATCCAGAGCTCTACGAGCAGTACTTC.

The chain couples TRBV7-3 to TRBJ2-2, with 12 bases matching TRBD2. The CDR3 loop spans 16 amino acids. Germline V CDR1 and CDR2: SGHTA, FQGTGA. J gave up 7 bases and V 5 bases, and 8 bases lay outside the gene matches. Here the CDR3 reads CASSPRTSGDLGELFF. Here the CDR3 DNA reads TGTGCCAGCAGCCCGAGGACTAGCGGGGACCTCGGGGAGCTGTTTTTT.

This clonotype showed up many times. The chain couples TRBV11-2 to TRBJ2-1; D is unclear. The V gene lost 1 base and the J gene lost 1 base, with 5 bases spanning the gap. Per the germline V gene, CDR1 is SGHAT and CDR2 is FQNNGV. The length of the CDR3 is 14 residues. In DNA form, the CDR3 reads TGTGCCAGCAGCTTAGGCGAGTCCTACAATGAGCAGTTCTTC. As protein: CASSLGESYNEQFF.

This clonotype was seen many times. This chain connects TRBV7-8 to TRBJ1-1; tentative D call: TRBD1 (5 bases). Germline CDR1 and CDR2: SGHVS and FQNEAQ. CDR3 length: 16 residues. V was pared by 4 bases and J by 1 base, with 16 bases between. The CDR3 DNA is TGTGCCAGCAGCTCTATAAAGGTGGGGGAGAACACTGAAGCTTTCTTT. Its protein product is CASSSIKVGENTEAFF.

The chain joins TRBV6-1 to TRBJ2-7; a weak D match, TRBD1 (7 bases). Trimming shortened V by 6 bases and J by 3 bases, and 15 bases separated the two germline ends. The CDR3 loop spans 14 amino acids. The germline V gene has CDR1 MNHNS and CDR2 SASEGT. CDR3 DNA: TGTGCCAGCAGCCTGGGCAGGGGGGACTACGAGCAGTACTTC. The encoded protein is CASSLGRGDYEQYF.

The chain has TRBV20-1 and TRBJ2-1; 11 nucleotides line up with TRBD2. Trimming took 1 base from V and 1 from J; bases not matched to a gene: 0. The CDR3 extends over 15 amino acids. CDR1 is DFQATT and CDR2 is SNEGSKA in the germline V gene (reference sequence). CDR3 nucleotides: TGCAGTGCTAGAGCTAGCGGGGGGTCCTACAATGAGCAGTTCTTC. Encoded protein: CSARASGGSYNEQFF.

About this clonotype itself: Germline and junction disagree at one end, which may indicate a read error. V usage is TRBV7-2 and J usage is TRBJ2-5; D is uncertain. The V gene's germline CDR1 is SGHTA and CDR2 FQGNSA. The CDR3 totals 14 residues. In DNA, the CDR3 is TGTGCCGGCAGCCCAACCAATGGCTGGGAGACCCAGTACTTC. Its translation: CAGSPTNGWETQYF.

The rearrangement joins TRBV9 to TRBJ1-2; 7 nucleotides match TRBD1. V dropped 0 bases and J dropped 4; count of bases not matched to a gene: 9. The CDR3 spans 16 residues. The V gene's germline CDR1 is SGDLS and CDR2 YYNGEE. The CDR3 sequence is CASSVGIGGSGYGYTF. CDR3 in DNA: TGTGCCAGCAGCGTAGGAATAGGGGGCTCTGGCTATGGCTACACCTTC.

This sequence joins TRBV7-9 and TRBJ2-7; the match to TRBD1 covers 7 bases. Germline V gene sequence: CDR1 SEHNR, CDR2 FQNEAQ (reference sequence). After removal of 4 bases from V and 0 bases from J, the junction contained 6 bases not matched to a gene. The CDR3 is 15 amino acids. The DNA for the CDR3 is TGTGCCAGCAGCTCCGGGACAGTTCTCTCCTACGAGCAGTACTTC. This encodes CASSSGTVLSYEQYF.

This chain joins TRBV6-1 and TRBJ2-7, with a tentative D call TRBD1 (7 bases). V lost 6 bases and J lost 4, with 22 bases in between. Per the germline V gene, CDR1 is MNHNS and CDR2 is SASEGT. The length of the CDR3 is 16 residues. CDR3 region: CASSSGRLDRAYEQYF. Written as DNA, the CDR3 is TGTGCCAGCAGCTCTGGGAGGTTAGACAGGGCGTACGAGCAGTACTTC.